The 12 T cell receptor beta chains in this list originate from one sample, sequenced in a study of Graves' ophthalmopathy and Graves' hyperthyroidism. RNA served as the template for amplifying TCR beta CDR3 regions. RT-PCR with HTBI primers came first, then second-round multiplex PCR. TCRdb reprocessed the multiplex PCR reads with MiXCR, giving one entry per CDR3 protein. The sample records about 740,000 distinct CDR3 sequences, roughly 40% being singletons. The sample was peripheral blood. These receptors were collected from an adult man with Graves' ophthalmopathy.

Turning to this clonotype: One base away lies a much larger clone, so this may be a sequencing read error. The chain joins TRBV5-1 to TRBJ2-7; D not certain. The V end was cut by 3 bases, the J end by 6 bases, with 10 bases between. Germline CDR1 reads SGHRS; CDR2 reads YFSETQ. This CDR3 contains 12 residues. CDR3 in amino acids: CASSSEGCEQYF. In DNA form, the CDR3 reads TGCGCCAGCAGCTCAGAAGGATGCGAGCAGTACTTC.

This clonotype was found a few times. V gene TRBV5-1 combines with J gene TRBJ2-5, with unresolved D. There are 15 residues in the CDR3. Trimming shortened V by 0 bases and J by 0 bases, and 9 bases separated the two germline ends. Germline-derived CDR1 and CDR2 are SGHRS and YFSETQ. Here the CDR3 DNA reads TGCGCCAGCAGCTTGGTGGCAGGCGACCAAGAGACCCAGTACTTC. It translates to CASSLVAGDQETQYF.

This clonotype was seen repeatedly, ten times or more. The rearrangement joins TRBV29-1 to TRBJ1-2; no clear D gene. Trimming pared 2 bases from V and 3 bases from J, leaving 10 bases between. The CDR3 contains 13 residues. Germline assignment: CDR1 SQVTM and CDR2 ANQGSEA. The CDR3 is CSVERTADYGYTF. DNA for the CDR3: TGCAGCGTTGAAAGGACGGCAGACTATGGCTACACCTTC.

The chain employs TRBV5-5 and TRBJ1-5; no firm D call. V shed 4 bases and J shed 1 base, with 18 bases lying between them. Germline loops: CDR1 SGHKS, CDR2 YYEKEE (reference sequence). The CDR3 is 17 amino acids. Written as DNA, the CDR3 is TGTGCCAGCAGCCAAGATCCGGCGCGGGCGAGCAATCAGCCCCAGCATTTT. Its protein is CASSQDPARASNQPQHF.

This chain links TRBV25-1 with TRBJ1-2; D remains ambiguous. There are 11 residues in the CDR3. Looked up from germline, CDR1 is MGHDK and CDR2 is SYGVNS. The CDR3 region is CPRARGNGYTF. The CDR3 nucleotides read TGTCCCCGGGCACGGGGTAATGGCTACACCTTC.

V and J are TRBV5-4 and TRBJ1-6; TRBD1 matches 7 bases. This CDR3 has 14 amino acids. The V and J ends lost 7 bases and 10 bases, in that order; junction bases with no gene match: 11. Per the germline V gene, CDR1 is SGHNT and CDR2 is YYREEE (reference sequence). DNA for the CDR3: TGTGCCAGCGGCAGACAGGGATCTGGCTCACCCCTCCACTTT. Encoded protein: CASGRQGSGSPLHF.

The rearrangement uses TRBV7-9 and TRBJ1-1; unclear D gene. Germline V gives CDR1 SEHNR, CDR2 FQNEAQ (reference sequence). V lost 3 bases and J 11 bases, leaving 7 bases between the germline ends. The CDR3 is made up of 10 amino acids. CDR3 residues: CASSFGGAFF. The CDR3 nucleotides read TGTGCCAGCAGCTTCGGTGGGGCTTTCTTT. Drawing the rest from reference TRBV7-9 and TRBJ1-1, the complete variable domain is DTGVSQNPRHKITKRGQNVTFRCDPISEHNRLYWYRQTLGQGPEFLTYFQNEAQLEKSRLLSDRFSAERPKGSFSTLEIQRTEQGDSAMYLCASSFGGAFFGQGTRLTVV.

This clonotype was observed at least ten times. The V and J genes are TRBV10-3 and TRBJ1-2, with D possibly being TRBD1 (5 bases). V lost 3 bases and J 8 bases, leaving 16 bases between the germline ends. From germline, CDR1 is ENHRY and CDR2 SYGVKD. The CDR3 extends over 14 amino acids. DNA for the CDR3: TGTGCCATCAGTGACGGGCAGGGTTTGGGCGGCTACACCTTC. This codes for CAISDGQGLGGYTF.

The CDR3 is CSAGTREETQYF. CDR3 DNA sequence: TGCAGTGCGGGGACTAGAGAAGAGACCCAGTACTTC. This sequence joins TRBV20-1 and TRBJ2-5; TRBD2 agrees at 8 bases. Germline CDR1 DFQATT, CDR2 SNEGSKA (reference sequence). V trimming: 6 bases; J trimming: 3 bases; junction bases outside the gene matches: 3. This CDR3 contains 12 residues.

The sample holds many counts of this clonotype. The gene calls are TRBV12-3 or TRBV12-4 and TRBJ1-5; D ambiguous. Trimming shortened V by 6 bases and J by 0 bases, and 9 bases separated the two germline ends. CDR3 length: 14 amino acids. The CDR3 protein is CASSIVHSNQPQHF. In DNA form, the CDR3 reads TGTGCCAGCAGCATAGTCCATAGCAATCAGCCCCAGCATTTT.

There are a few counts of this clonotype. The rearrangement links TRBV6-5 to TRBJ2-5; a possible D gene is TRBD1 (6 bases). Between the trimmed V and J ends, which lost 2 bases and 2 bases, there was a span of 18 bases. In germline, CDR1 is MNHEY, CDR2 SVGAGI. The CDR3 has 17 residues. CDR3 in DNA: TGTGCCAGCAGTTACCCCCGGGACACAAGGGCTCAAGAGACCCAGTACTTC. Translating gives CASSYPRDTRAQETQYF.

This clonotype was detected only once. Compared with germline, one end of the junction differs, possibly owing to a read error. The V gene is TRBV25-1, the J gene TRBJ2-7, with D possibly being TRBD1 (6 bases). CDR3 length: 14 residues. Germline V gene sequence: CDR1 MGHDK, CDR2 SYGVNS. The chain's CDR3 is CAGSSLGTNYEQYF. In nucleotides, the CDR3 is TGTGCCGGCAGCTCCCTCGGGACAAACTACGAGCAGTACTTC.